This TCR beta chain was recovered during a study of shared clonotypes between healthy human individuals. There are 16 residues in the CDR3. Looked up from germline, CDR1 is SGDLS and CDR2 is YYNGEE. After removal of 3 bases from V and 2 bases from J, the junction contained 8 bases not matched to a gene. Measured with immunoSEQ multiplex PCR; TCRdb has only the in-frame clones, and not every one. The sample holds approximately 700,000 clones, around 73% seen once. Sequencing was performed on memory CD4+ T cells sorted from blood. Subset defined: CD45RA-negative fraction. The chain uses TRBV9 and TRBJ2-1; 7 positions agree with TRBD2. The receptor's source is a woman aged 30 to 39 in good health. The CDR3 DNA sequence: TGTGCCAGCAGCGGCCATCCGCGGGGGACCTACAATGAGCAGTTCTTC. Residues: CASSGHPRGTYNEQFF.